These T cell receptor beta chains were read from a single sample in a study of T-cell memory formation after mild COVID-19. TCRdb redid the calling of the 5' RACE reads with MiXCR, one entry per CDR3 protein. The table lists roughly 340,000 distinct CDR3 sequences, 20% to 25% of them singletons, with approximately 22% in the top ten. The source material was PBMCs or a T cell subset sorted from them (not recorded which). The receptors derive from a man between 18 and 29 years old who had mild COVID-19 (a few samples of this study predate the infection). Cell type and time point are not known. The CDR3 runs from the conserved cysteine through the conserved F or W.

v_gene: TRBV12-3/TRBV12-4
CDR3aa: CANQEGDSGNTIYF

v_gene: TRBV7-9
CDR3aa: CASSLQGSSYEQYF

v_gene: TRBV7-8
CDR3aa: CASSSGTQIYEQYF

v_gene: TRBV11-2
CDR3aa: CASSLTYAQPQHF

v_gene: TRBV3-1
CDR3aa: CASRRRGMETQYF

v_gene: TRBV30
CDR3aa: CACKVWDYEQYF

v_gene: TRBV9
CDR3aa: CASSAGTSGGGREETQYF

v_gene: TRBV27
CDR3aa: CASSLLQGGISGANVLTF

v_gene: TRBV7-2
CDR3aa: CASSRTSGGETQYF

v_gene: TRBV10-3
CDR3aa: CAIAQDPQETQYF

v_gene: TRBV5-1
CDR3aa: CASSLARDRGPRNTEAFF

v_gene: TRBV12-5
CDR3aa: CASGLGMTSGGPDTQYF

v_gene: TRBV7-8
CDR3aa: CASSSGGRINQPQHF

v_gene: TRBV5-1
CDR3aa: CASSLEIDTQYF

v_gene: TRBV5-6
CDR3aa: CASSQIETNTGELFF

v_gene: TRBV6-2/TRBV6-3
CDR3aa: CASSHLDRNQPQHF

v_gene: TRBV6-1
CDR3aa: CASSGVPQGTEAFF

v_gene: TRBV6-6
CDR3aa: CASSYALNTGELFF

v_gene: TRBV27
CDR3aa: CASSPYRGLGYEQYF

v_gene: TRBV18
CDR3aa: CASSPGSQTVEAFF

v_gene: TRBV5-1
CDR3aa: CASSFGGLGANVLTF

v_gene: TRBV5-1
CDR3aa: CASSFPGQGNEQYF

v_gene: TRBV5-1
CDR3aa: CASSRPNPSTGELFF

v_gene: TRBV5-1
CDR3aa: CASSLVPGAGSPLHF

v_gene: TRBV6-6
CDR3aa: CASKWAADTDTQYF

v_gene: TRBV4-1
CDR3aa: CASSQVPFFGDNSPLHF

v_gene: TRBV5-1
CDR3aa: CASSLQGLGYTF

v_gene: TRBV5-1
CDR3aa: CASSLGLADSTDTQYF

v_gene: TRBV18
CDR3aa: CASSWEGTRHYTF

v_gene: TRBV5-1
CDR3aa: CASSLPLALNEQFF

v_gene: TRBV5-1
CDR3aa: CASSRASRETQYF

v_gene: TRBV6-5
CDR3aa: CASTQGQGGNTIYF

v_gene: TRBV7-3
CDR3aa: CASSLRDRGNTGELFF

v_gene: TRBV7-2
CDR3aa: CASSSSGDTQYF

v_gene: TRBV6-2/TRBV6-3
CDR3aa: CASSYPREGGGPTKEQFF

v_gene: TRBV5-6
CDR3aa: CASSWTAHNEQFF

v_gene: TRBV7-2
CDR3aa: CASSLDPGSYNEQFF

v_gene: TRBV5-1
CDR3aa: CASSPTGGHGYTF

v_gene: TRBV5-1
CDR3aa: CASRGRPGVDTQYF

v_gene: TRBV20-1
CDR3aa: CSARRQPNTEAFF

v_gene: TRBV5-1
CDR3aa: CASSQEDRTEAFF

v_gene: TRBV21-1
CDR3aa: CASSKGYF

v_gene: TRBV6-1
CDR3aa: CASSASAYSNQPQHF

v_gene: TRBV11-2
CDR3aa: CASSETLGGSGGNTIYF

v_gene: TRBV5-1
CDR3aa: CASSRGQGANEQFF

v_gene: TRBV5-1
CDR3aa: CASSLVLASNTGELFF

v_gene: TRBV4-1
CDR3aa: CASSPLGLGGAFF

v_gene: TRBV12-3/TRBV12-4
CDR3aa: CASTLQGTEAFF

v_gene: TRBV20-1
CDR3aa: CSARGGLAYIQYF

v_gene: TRBV2
CDR3aa: CASSEAGNQETQYF

v_gene: TRBV5-1
CDR3aa: CASSPGQGVGTGELFF

v_gene: TRBV6-5
CDR3aa: CASSPLGVGYTF

v_gene: TRBV27
CDR3aa: CASSLLAGGLGEQFF

v_gene: TRBV4-1
CDR3aa: CASSRGLEETQYF

v_gene: TRBV28
CDR3aa: CASSLTGRGRGKTQYF

v_gene: TRBV25-1
CDR3aa: CASSGTGGSHNQPQHF

v_gene: TRBV5-6
CDR3aa: CASSTEFHGELFF

v_gene: TRBV2
CDR3aa: CASREVSGGSGKNIQYF

v_gene: TRBV5-1
CDR3aa: CASTKGGLGGTDTQYF

v_gene: TRBV12-3/TRBV12-4
CDR3aa: CASKTTGGNSPLHF